The 5 T cell receptor beta chains in this list originate from one sample, sequenced in a study of OX40 agonist ivuxolimab in advanced cancers. Clones were read by immunoSEQ multiplex PCR, and TCRdb kept only the in-frame ones, dropping some. The profile shows fewer than 30,000 clones, more than 75% of them singletons. Here the sequenced sample was CD4+ or CD8+ T cells sorted from blood, taken in a trial of the OX40 agonist ivuxolimab. Receptors originate from an adult with an advanced solid tumor such as melanoma, head and neck, liver or kidney cancer.

This clone was detected a few times. V usage is TRBV6-8 and J usage is TRBJ1-1; 7 nucleotides agree with TRBD1. CDR1 is MNHGY, CDR2 SAAAGT, per germline. J gave up 6 bases and V 4 bases, and 11 bases lay outside the gene matches. This CDR3 comprises 15 residues. DNA of the CDR3: TGTGCCAGCAGTTTACAGCCAGGGGGGATCCCTGAAGCTTTCTTT. Its translation is CASSLQPGGIPEAFF.

This clone was detected many times. This chain connects TRBV6-6 to TRBJ2-7; no definite D call. Germline assignment: CDR1 MNHNY and CDR2 SVGAGI (reference sequence). V lost 4 bases and J lost 7, with 17 bases in between. CDR3 length: 14 residues. DNA of the CDR3: TGTGCCAGCAGTTCTCAGACTGATTCGAGGGAGCAGTACTTC. This translates into CASSSQTDSREQYF.

This clone was seen more than once but under ten times. The rearrangement joins TRBV7-9 to TRBJ2-3, with 9 bases identical to TRBD2. J lost 1 base, V lost 5 bases, and 1 base had no gene match. This CDR3 is 14 amino acids long. CDR1 is SEHNR and CDR2 is FQNEAQ in the germline V gene (reference sequence). The CDR3 spells CASSRLAGTDTQYF. The CDR3 bases are TGTGCCAGCAGCAGACTAGCGGGCACAGATACGCAGTATTTT.

This clone occurred a few times. This chain links TRBV2 with TRBJ1-5, with D uncertain. The V gene lost 7 bases and the J gene lost 8 bases, with 18 bases spanning the gap. Germline assignment: CDR1 SNHLY and CDR2 FYNNEI. This CDR3 is 14 amino acids long. CDR3 nucleotide sequence: TGTGCCAGCAAGGACGACGAGACATCTGAGCCCCAGCATTTT. Amino acids: CASKDDETSEPQHF. Full variable domain (outside the CDR3, taken from reference TRBV2 and TRBJ1-5): EPEVTQTPSHQVTQMGQEVILRCVPISNHLYFYWYRQILGQKVEFLVSFYNNEISEKSEIFDDQFSVERPDGSNFTLKIRSTKLEDSAMYFCASKDDETSEPQHFGDGTRLSIL.

The genes are TRBV9 and TRBJ2-5; TRBD2 is a possible D gene (6 bases). Deletions cut 0 bases from V and 4 bases from J, with 13 bases between. The germline V gene has CDR1 SGDLS and CDR2 YYNGEE. The CDR3 covers 15 residues. The CDR3 here is CASSVEDRGGETQYF. The CDR3 DNA reads TGTGCCAGCAGCGTAGAGGACCGGGGAGGAGAGACCCAGTACTTC.